Each of the 11 T cell receptor beta chains below was sequenced from the same sample in a study of post-analysis software for immune sequencing data. Their antigens are not known. Prepared TCR beta cDNA libraries contained unique molecular identifiers. TCRdb reprocessed the PCR reads with MiXCR, giving one entry per CDR3 protein. In the table there are some 800,000 distinct CDR3 sequences, around 42% of which are singletons. Study results and caveats: Controls had lower frequencies than patients of about 5 TRBV segments, which included TRBV5-6, TRBV5-1 and TRBV20-1.

Sequencing used blood. The source is a girl between 10 and 17 years old with multiple sclerosis.

The V and J genes are TRBV11-2 and TRBJ2-5, with 10 nucleotides matching TRBD1. This CDR3 comprises 14 residues. V trimming: 10 bases; J trimming: 4 bases; junction bases outside the gene matches: 9. CDR1 and CDR2 (germline): SGHAT, FQNNGV. In DNA form, the CDR3 reads TGTGCCACCAGGGACAGGGGCGCGGGAGAGACCCAGTACTTC. This translates into CATRDRGAGETQYF.

The V call is TRBV9, the J call TRBJ2-1, with TRBD1 matching over 7 bases. Trimming took 4 bases from V and 10 from J; bases not matched to a gene: 2. This CDR3 has 11 residues. CDR1 is SGDLS and CDR2 is YYNGEE in the germline V gene. CDR3 residues: CASSTGEEQFF. Written as DNA, the CDR3 is TGTGCCAGCAGCACAGGGGAAGAGCAGTTCTTC.

The chain has TRBV4-1 and TRBJ2-1, with D perhaps matching TRBD1 (5 bases). Trimming left V 2 bases short and J 9 bases short, with 14 bases between. This CDR3 is 14 amino acids long. The V gene's germline CDR1 is MGHRA and CDR2 YSYEKL. The CDR3 DNA sequence: TGCGCCAGCAGCCAACCGACCAAGGGGCTTGAGCAGTTCTTC. This sequence encodes CASSQPTKGLEQFF.

Regarding this clonotype: A much larger clone differs from this one at a single base, so this may be a read error. DNA of the CDR3: TGCGCCAGCAGCAGGGGACTAGCGGGAGGAGAGGCCCAGTACTTC. It specifies CASSRGLAGGEAQYF. V gene TRBV5-1 combines with J gene TRBJ2-5, with 15 nucleotides matching TRBD2. The CDR3 runs to 15 residues. Germline V CDR1 and CDR2: SGHRS, YFSETQ.

The chain has TRBV29-1 and TRBJ2-7; D gene unclear. Germline values: CDR1 SQVTM, CDR2 ANQGSEA. CDR3 size: 11 residues. V was trimmed by 7 bases and J by 7 bases, leaving 14 bases between them. CDR3: CSGGVHNEQYF. Written as DNA, the CDR3 is TGCAGCGGTGGGGTACACAATGAGCAGTACTTC.

This chain joins TRBV10-3 and TRBJ1-1; D is perhaps TRBD1 (5 bases). Germline values: CDR1 ENHRY, CDR2 SYGVKD. Trimming left V 3 bases short and J 1 base short, with 12 bases between. The CDR3 totals 15 residues. Written as DNA, the CDR3 is TGTGCCATCAGTGAACGAACGGGGGGGAACACTGAAGCTTTCTTT. Residues: CAISERTGGNTEAFF.

The chain is built from TRBV27 and TRBJ1-1; D perhaps matches TRBD1 (5 bases). Germline CDR1 MNHEY, CDR2 SMNVEV (reference sequence). The CDR3 length is 15 residues. V was clipped by 2 bases and J by 3 bases, with 13 bases between them. CDR3 protein: CASSLMGEWDTEAFF. In DNA, the CDR3 is TGTGCCAGCAGTTTAATGGGGGAATGGGACACTGAAGCTTTCTTT.

This clonotype has a single count. The chain employs TRBV4-3 and TRBJ2-7; unclear D gene. CDR3 length equals 13 residues. Germline CDR1 LGHNA, CDR2 YSLEER. Deletions cut 0 bases from V and 2 bases from J, with 5 bases between. This CDR3 is CASSQDGPYEQYF. Written as DNA, the CDR3 is TGCGCCAGCAGCCAAGATGGGCCCTACGAGCAGTACTTC.

The chain uses TRBV6-2 or TRBV6-3 and TRBJ2-1, with TRBD1 matching over 9 bases. Trimming removed 5 bases from V and 5 bases from J; junction bases left unmatched: 7. The CDR3 has 15 amino acids. Germline CDR1 is MNHEY and CDR2 is SVGEGT. Here the CDR3 DNA reads TGTGCCAGCAGTGGTAGACAGGGGGATAACAATGAGCAGTTCTTC. This codes for CASSGRQGDNNEQFF.

This clonotype was counted a few times. This sequence joins TRBV28 and TRBJ1-2, with D perhaps TRBD1 (6 bases). V was cut by 7 bases and J by 4 bases, with 13 bases left in between. Germline CDR1 and CDR2: MDHEN and SYDVKM. The CDR3 extends over 13 amino acids. The CDR3 DNA reads TGTGCCAGCACCCTGACAGGAGGCTATGGCTACACCTTC. Translation gives CASTLTGGYGYTF.

This clonotype was counted a few times. This chain joins TRBV5-1 and TRBJ1-6; D gene uncertain. This CDR3 spans 14 amino acids. CDR1 is SGHRS, CDR2 YFSETQ, per germline. V was shortened by 7 bases and J by 9 bases, with 17 bases between the two germline ends. The chain's CDR3 is CASSQDFGRSPLHF. Here the CDR3 DNA reads TGCGCCAGCTCTCAGGACTTTGGGCGTTCACCCCTCCACTTT.